These 21 T cell receptor beta chains share one sample of origin, sequenced in a study of OX40 agonist ivuxolimab in advanced cancers. The protocol was immunoSEQ multiplex PCR, while the TCRdb copy is restricted to in-frame clones and leaves out a portion. Of 40,000 to 45,000 clones listed, just under 95% were seen once; the top ten hold 15%. The sequenced sample was CD4+ or CD8+ T cells sorted from blood, obtained in a trial of the OX40 agonist ivuxolimab. The source of these receptors is an adult with an advanced solid tumor such as melanoma, head and neck, liver or kidney cancer.

Only one count was recorded for this clone. This chain joins TRBV2 and TRBJ1-1, with unresolved D. Trimming cost V 2 bases and J 0 bases, with 7 bases left between them. The CDR3 loop spans 14 amino acids. Germline CDR1 is SNHLY and CDR2 is FYNNEI. Here the CDR3 reads CASSETGLNTEAFF. The CDR3 nucleotides read TGTGCCAGCAGTGAAACGGGATTGAACACTGAAGCTTTCTTT.

This chain joins TRBV30 and TRBJ2-7, with D perhaps TRBD2 (7 bases). This CDR3 is 12 amino acids long. Germline CDR1 is GTSNPN and CDR2 is SVGIG (reference sequence). The V end lost 5 bases, the J end lost 5 bases, and 13 bases lay between the germline ends. CDR3: CAWAEGGNEQYF. DNA for the CDR3: TGTGCCTGGGCCGAGGGGGGGAACGAGCAGTACTTC. The full variable domain, completed using reference TRBV30 and TRBJ2-7, is SQTIHQWPATLVQPVGSPLSLECTVEGTSNPNLYWYRQAAGRGLQLLFYSVGIGQISSEVPQNLSASRPQDRQFILSSKKLLLSDSGFYLCAWAEGGNEQYFGPGTRLTVT.

The chain employs TRBV27 and TRBJ2-5, with no clear D. The CDR3 sequence is 14 residues long. CDR1 is MNHEY, CDR2 SMNVEV, per germline (reference sequence). V was clipped by 3 bases and J by 5 bases, with 13 bases between them. CDR3 protein: CASSFPPPRETQYF. The CDR3 nucleotides read TGTGCCAGCAGTTTTCCCCCACCCCGGGAGACCCAGTACTTC.

The rearrangement joins TRBV10-3 to TRBJ2-2; a possible D gene is TRBD2 (6 bases). CDR3 length: 16 amino acids. The germline gives CDR1 ENHRY, CDR2 SYGVKD. The V end was cut by 6 bases, the J end by 3 bases, with 17 bases between. The CDR3, as DNA: TGTGCCATCAGGGCCACCGACTGGGGGGACACCGGGGAGCTGTTTTTT. It codes for CAIRATDWGDTGELFF.

This clone was observed once. This chain uses TRBV14 with TRBJ2-7; no definite D call. V lost 1 base and J 5 bases, leaving 12 bases between the germline ends. Germline CDR1 is SGHDN and CDR2 is FVKESK. This CDR3 is built from 14 residues. The CDR3 DNA reads TGTGCCAGCAGCCAAGTCGTGCACGCCCACGAGCAGTACTTC. Protein product: CASSQVVHAHEQYF.

The V call is TRBV28, the J call TRBJ2-7; either TRBD1 or TRBD2 may supply D (5 bases each). The CDR3 extends over 14 amino acids. The V gene lost 3 bases and the J gene lost 2 bases, with 11 bases spanning the gap. Germline V gives CDR1 MDHEN, CDR2 SYDVKM. The CDR3 DNA reads as TGTGCCAGCAGTTTCGGGAAGGGACCCTACGAGCAGTACTTC. Amino acids: CASSFGKGPYEQYF.

The chain uses TRBV6-5 and TRBJ2-7; 7 bases align to TRBD2. V dropped 0 bases and J dropped 2; count of bases not matched to a gene: 7. CDR1 is MNHEY and CDR2 is SVGAGI in the germline V gene. The CDR3 loop spans 16 amino acids. As DNA, the CDR3 is TGTGCCAGCAGTTACTCACTTTCTAGCGGAACCTACGAGCAGTACTTC. Its protein product is CASSYSLSSGTYEQYF.

The gene calls are TRBV27 and TRBJ2-3; possible D gene TRBD1, 5 bases. The CDR3 extends over 15 amino acids. Germline V CDR1 and CDR2: MNHEY, SMNVEV (reference sequence). Trimming cost V 4 bases and J 2 bases, with 13 bases left between them. CDR3 bases: TGTGCCAGCAGTTGGGGCGTAGGTAACACAGATACGCAGTATTTT. Protein sequence: CASSWGVGNTDTQYF.

This chain joins TRBV2 and TRBJ2-5; 8 bases fit TRBD2. V shed 3 bases, J shed 1 base, and the junction held 7 bases outside the gene matches. This CDR3 has 16 amino acids. In germline, CDR1 is SNHLY, CDR2 FYNNEI. The CDR3 DNA reads TGTGCCAGCAGTGACCCCGGGAGGGCCGCCCAAGAGACCCAGTACTTC. Translating it yields CASSDPGRAAQETQYF. Full variable domain (missing parts from reference TRBV2 and TRBJ2-5): EPEVTQTPSHQVTQMGQEVILRCVPISNHLYFYWYRQILGQKVEFLVSFYNNEISEKSEIFDDQFSVERPDGSNFTLKIRSTKLEDSAMYFCASSDPGRAAQETQYFGPGTRLLVL.

V is TRBV29-1 and J is TRBJ1-2, with D perhaps matching TRBD1 (5 bases). Germline loops: CDR1 SQVTM, CDR2 ANQGSEA. V lost 4 bases, J lost 3 bases, and 12 bases lay in between. This CDR3 comprises 13 residues. DNA for the CDR3: TGCAGCGTTGTCTACAGGTTTGACTATGGCTACACCTTC. Translation: CSVVYRFDYGYTF.

J is TRBJ1-2 and V is TRBV5-6; D is ambiguous. CDR3 length: 14 residues. Germline CDR1 is SGHDT and CDR2 is YYEEEE. V dropped 3 bases and J dropped 0 bases, with 9 bases sitting between them. CDR3 loop: CASSSRTANYGYTF. The CDR3 bases are TGTGCCAGCAGCTCTAGGACGGCTAACTATGGCTACACCTTC.

The rearrangement uses TRBV18 and TRBJ2-5; D may be TRBD2 (5 bases). Trimming removed 5 bases from V and 1 base from J, with 8 bases in between. This CDR3 has 13 residues. CDR1 is KGHSH and CDR2 is LQKENI in the germline V gene. CDR3 bases: TGTGCCAGCTCAGCCGGGATCCAAGAGACCCAGTACTTC. It specifies CASSAGIQETQYF.

The rearrangement joins TRBV27 to TRBJ1-5; D may be TRBD1 (6 bases). The CDR3 runs to 15 residues. CDR1 MNHEY and CDR2 SMNVEV come from the germline V gene (reference sequence). Trimming left V 0 bases short and J 2 bases short, with 8 bases between. The CDR3 protein is CASSLSAGGNQPQHF. The CDR3 DNA reads TGTGCCAGCAGTTTATCGGCAGGGGGCAATCAGCCCCAGCATTTT.

The chain uses TRBV11-2 and TRBJ2-7, with 8 bases fitting TRBD2. V trimming: 5 bases; J trimming: 4 bases; junction bases outside the gene matches: 10. Per the germline V gene, CDR1 is SGHAT and CDR2 is FQNNGV. This CDR3 contains 15 residues. CDR3 DNA: TGTGCCAGCAGCATCGGAGCGGGAGAATGGTACGAGCAGTACTTC. Encoded protein: CASSIGAGEWYEQYF.

This rearrangement joins TRBV27 to TRBJ2-6; no reliable D call. Germline-derived CDR1 and CDR2 are MNHEY and SMNVEV (reference sequence). The CDR3 has 15 residues. The V end lost 3 bases, the J end lost 4 bases, and 10 bases lay between the germline ends. This chain's CDR3 is CASSFLGFGANVLTF. For the CDR3, the DNA is TGTGCCAGCAGTTTTCTGGGCTTCGGGGCCAACGTCCTGACTTTC. Based on the CDR3 plus reference TRBV27 and TRBJ2-6, the full variable domain is EAQVTQNPRYLITVTGKKLTVTCSQNMNHEYMSWYRQDPGLGLRQIYYSMNVEVTDKGDVPEGYKVSRKEKRNFPLILESPSPNQTSLYFCASSFLGFGANVLTFGAGSRLTVL.

This clone was picked up one time. The chain employs TRBV28 and TRBJ2-1, with 10 bases matching TRBD2. Germline V CDR1 and CDR2: MDHEN, SYDVKM. V lost 4 bases, J lost 1 base, and 7 bases stayed unmatched. The CDR3 is made up of 17 amino acids. This chain's CDR3 is CASSSSSGSESYNEQFF. In nucleotides, the CDR3 is TGTGCCAGCAGTTCCTCTAGCGGGAGCGAATCCTACAATGAGCAGTTCTTC.

The V call is TRBV19, the J call TRBJ2-1; perhaps D is TRBD1 or TRBD2 (6 bases each). The CDR3 loop spans 16 amino acids. The V end was cut by 5 bases, the J end by 6 bases, with 20 bases between. Per the germline V gene, CDR1 is LNHDA and CDR2 is SQIVND (reference sequence). The CDR3 is CASSSRRGPSVNEQFF. The DNA for the CDR3 is TGTGCCAGTAGTTCCCGACGGGGGCCAAGCGTCAATGAGCAGTTCTTC.

The V and J genes are TRBV29-1 and TRBJ1-2, with TRBD1 matching 7 bases. Germline V gives CDR1 SQVTM, CDR2 ANQGSEA. This CDR3 is built from 11 residues. Trimming cost V 5 bases and J 6 bases; bases outside gene matches: 3. Written as DNA, the CDR3 is TGCAGCGTTCCGACAGGGAATGGCTACACCTTC. This codes for CSVPTGNGYTF.

This clone was seen once. V gene TRBV27 combines with J gene TRBJ1-5; no definite D call. Trimming removed 3 bases from V and 0 bases from J, with 3 bases in between. The germline gives CDR1 MNHEY, CDR2 SMNVEV (reference sequence). The CDR3 sequence is 13 residues long. CDR3 nucleotide sequence: TGTGCCAGCAGTTTTAGTAGCAATCAGCCCCAGCATTTT. Amino acids: CASSFSSNQPQHF.

V usage is TRBV9 and J usage is TRBJ2-7, with 7 bases matching TRBD1. This CDR3 comprises 15 residues. Germline CDR1 reads SGDLS; CDR2 reads YYNGEE. V dropped 0 bases and J dropped 4; count of bases not matched to a gene: 7. CDR3 sequence reads: CASSVETGYSYEQYF. The DNA for the CDR3 is TGTGCCAGCAGCGTAGAGACAGGGTACTCTTACGAGCAGTACTTC.

The chain combines TRBV27 with TRBJ2-1; D unclear. In germline, CDR1 is MNHEY, CDR2 SMNVEV (reference sequence). The V end lost 7 bases, the J end lost 4 bases, and 14 bases lay between the germline ends. This CDR3 is 14 amino acids long. The CDR3 region is CASKGGQEYNEQFF. Written as DNA, the CDR3 is TGTGCCAGCAAGGGTGGGCAGGAGTACAATGAGCAGTTCTTC.